What follows are 5 T cell receptor beta chains derived from one specimen sequenced in a study of spatial heterogeneity in lung cancer. As to time point: sample taken at primary tumor resection. Sequencing covered unsorted whole RNA taken from tumor, nontumor lung or frozen PBMC. MiXCR, applied by TCRdb to the 5' RACE reads, yields one record per CDR3 protein. The sample holds about 82,000 distinct CDR3 sequences, around 13% seen once. The input for sequencing was PBMCs, taken at surgery. The source of these receptors is a male donor with early-stage non-small cell lung cancer.

In this sample, this clonotype turned up many times. The chain employs TRBV7-2 and TRBJ1-5, with D tentatively TRBD1 (5 bases). V was trimmed by 6 bases and J by 4 bases, leaving 16 bases between them. CDR3 length equals 15 residues. Germline-derived CDR1 and CDR2 are SGHTA and FQGNSA. CDR3 DNA sequence: TGTGCCAGCAGTCTTACCGGGACGGGGAATCAGCCCCAGCATTTT. It is translated as CASSLTGTGNQPQHF.

The chain combines TRBV7-3 with TRBJ2-3; 9 positions match TRBD2. V lost 5 bases and J lost 2; bases outside the gene matches: 8. The CDR3 has 16 residues. Germline loops: CDR1 SGHTA, CDR2 FQGTGA. The CDR3 nucleotides are TGTGCCAGCAGCCCCCGGAGCGGGGGGTACACAGATACGCAGTATTTT. This codes for CASSPRSGGYTDTQYF.

This clonotype was detected only a few times. V gene TRBV28 combines with J gene TRBJ1-1, with 8 nucleotides matching TRBD1. The J segment lost 6 bases and the V segment lost 7 bases, leaving 10 bases of the junction unmatched. CDR3 length equals 14 residues. Germline-derived CDR1 and CDR2 are MDHEN and SYDVKM. In DNA, the CDR3 is TGTGCCAGCATTAGACAGGGGAATGGCGCTGAAGCTTTCTTT. This encodes CASIRQGNGAEAFF.

The V gene is TRBV29-1, the J gene TRBJ2-1; D ambiguous. V was clipped by 1 base and J by 7 bases, with 11 bases between them. CDR1 is SQVTM, CDR2 ANQGSEA, per germline. There are 13 residues in the CDR3. As DNA, the CDR3 is TGCAGCGTTGAAGGGGGTGTTCGAAATGAGCAGTTCTTC. Protein product: CSVEGGVRNEQFF.

This clonotype has just a few counts. The CDR3 coding sequence is TGTGCCAGCAGCTTACACAGGGTTAATGAAAAACTGTTTTTT. This encodes CASSLHRVNEKLFF. The rearrangement links TRBV7-2 to TRBJ1-4, with a possible D match to TRBD1 (6 bases). CDR3 length: 14 residues. Looked up from germline, CDR1 is SGHTA and CDR2 is FQGNSA. Trimming took off 2 bases at V and 4 bases at J, with 8 bases between the two ends.